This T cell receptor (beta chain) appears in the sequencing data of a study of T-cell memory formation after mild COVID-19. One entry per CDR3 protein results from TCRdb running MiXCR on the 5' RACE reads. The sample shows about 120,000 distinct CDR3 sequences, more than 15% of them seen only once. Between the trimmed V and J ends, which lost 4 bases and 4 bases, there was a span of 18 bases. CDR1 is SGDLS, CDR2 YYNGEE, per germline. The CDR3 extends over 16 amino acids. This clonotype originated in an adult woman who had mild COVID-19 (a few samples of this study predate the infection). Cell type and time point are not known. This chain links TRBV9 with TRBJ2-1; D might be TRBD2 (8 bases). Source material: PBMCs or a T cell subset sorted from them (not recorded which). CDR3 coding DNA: TGTGCCAGCAGCCCCTATCGGGAGGGGGCTTACAATGAGCAGTTCTTC. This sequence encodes CASSPYREGAYNEQFF. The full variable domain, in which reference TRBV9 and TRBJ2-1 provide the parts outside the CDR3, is DSGVTQTPKHLITATGQRVTLRCSPRSGDLSVYWYQQSLDQGLQFLIQYYNGEERAKGNILERFSAQQFPDLHSELNLSSLELGDSALYFCASSPYREGAYNEQFFGPGTRLTVL.